What follows are 23 T cell receptor beta chains derived from one specimen sequenced in a study of shared clonotypes between healthy human individuals. Sequencing was performed with immunoSEQ multiplex PCR; in TCRdb, only in-frame clones are kept and a portion is missing. The table lists about 2.1 million clones, 80% to 95% of them singletons. CD45RO-negative CD8 cells positively selected for CCR7 made up the naive population, which excluded terminally differentiated effector memory CD45RA+ cells. What was sequenced was naive CD8+ T cells from PBMCs. These receptors all come from a man younger than 35 in good health. Some clones in this sample may be carry-over from other donors' samples.

This clone is a singleton in its sample. The chain links TRBV9 to TRBJ1-3; D gene ambiguous. The CDR3 sequence is 15 residues long. V lost 0 bases, J lost 3 bases, and 10 bases lay in between. Germline CDR1 reads SGDLS; CDR2 reads YYNGEE. CDR3 amino acids: CASSVVGGRGNTIYF. The CDR3 nucleotides are TGTGCCAGCAGCGTAGTTGGAGGACGTGGAAACACCATATATTTT.

The chain recombines TRBV15 with TRBJ2-4; D is undetermined. CDR3 length: 15 amino acids. V lost 0 bases and J lost 5, with 11 bases in between. Germline CDR1 is LNHNV and CDR2 is YYDKDF (reference sequence). The CDR3 DNA sequence: TGTGCCACCAGCAGAGATTGGGGTGTCCAAAACATTCAGTACTTC. It specifies CATSRDWGVQNIQYF.

Note on this clone: This same CDR3 is encoded by further DNA sequences in the sample. The rearrangement joins TRBV7-9 to TRBJ2-1, with unresolved D. The CDR3 contains 13 residues. The germline V and J ends were trimmed by 1 base and 1 base, with 2 bases remaining between them. Germline CDR1 reads SEHNR; CDR2 reads FQNEAQ (reference sequence). The CDR3 protein is CASSLVSYNEQFF. CDR3 coding DNA: TGTGCCAGCAGCTTAGTTTCCTACAATGAGCAGTTCTTC.

This chain joins TRBV25-1 and TRBJ2-7, with D unclear. The CDR3 loop spans 15 amino acids. The V and J ends lost 1 base and 0 bases respectively, with 10 bases between them. CDR1 and CDR2 (germline): MGHDK, SYGVNS. This CDR3 reads CASSESGRTSYEQYF. As DNA, the CDR3 is TGTGCCAGCAGTGAATCGGGCAGGACCTCCTACGAGCAGTACTTC.

V is TRBV29-1 and J is TRBJ1-3, with a tentative D call TRBD1 (6 bases). This CDR3 comprises 16 residues. V lost 0 bases, J lost 2 bases, and 14 bases lay in between. The germline gives CDR1 SQVTM, CDR2 ANQGSEA. For the CDR3, the DNA is TGCAGCGTTGAAGAGGGGGGGACATTTCCTGGAAACACCATATATTTT. It encodes CSVEEGGTFPGNTIYF.

This chain uses TRBV15 with TRBJ2-5, with 7 bases aligning to TRBD2. Trimming cost V 1 base and J 1 base; bases outside gene matches: 3. Germline values: CDR1 LNHNV, CDR2 YYDKDF (reference sequence). The CDR3 sequence is 15 residues long. The CDR3 DNA reads as TGTGCCACCAGCAGAGTAAGCGGGGTCCAAGAGACCCAGTACTTC. This encodes CATSRVSGVQETQYF.

This chain connects TRBV9 to TRBJ2-7; 7 bases are a match to TRBD2. Trimming cost V 3 bases and J 7 bases; bases outside gene matches: 13. There are 15 residues in the CDR3. Germline V CDR1 and CDR2: SGDLS, YYNGEE. CDR3 bases: TGTGCCAGCAGCGGGGCTCTAGCGGCCCCGGGGGAGCAGTACTTC. This sequence encodes CASSGALAAPGEQYF.

V usage is TRBV7-8 and J usage is TRBJ2-3, with 7 positions matching TRBD1. The junction had 6 bases not matched to a gene; V was cut back by 5 bases and J by 10 bases. The CDR3 contains 12 residues. The germline CDR1 and CDR2 sequences are SGHVS and FQNEAQ. The CDR3 DNA reads as TGTGCCAGCAGCCCGGGACAGCCCCCGCAGTATTTT. The encoded protein is CASSPGQPPQYF.

The chain recombines TRBV5-1 with TRBJ1-1, with D maybe TRBD1 (5 bases). V lost 3 bases and J 7 bases, leaving 16 bases between the germline ends. The CDR3 loop spans 14 amino acids. The V gene's germline CDR1 is SGHRS and CDR2 YFSETQ. The CDR3 region is CASSSRRGEVEAFF. DNA of the CDR3: TGCGCCAGCAGCTCCAGGCGGGGGGAGGTTGAAGCTTTCTTT.

The V call is TRBV29-1, the J call TRBJ1-2; D gene unclear. The V end lost 5 bases, the J end lost 4 bases, and 14 bases lay between the germline ends. In germline, CDR1 is SQVTM, CDR2 ANQGSEA. CDR3 length: 13 residues. The CDR3 here is CSVRISGAYGYTF. The CDR3 DNA follows: TGCAGCGTTCGAATCTCCGGCGCCTATGGCTACACCTTC.

The chain couples TRBV5-1 to TRBJ1-4; 7 nucleotides align to TRBD1. Germline trimming cut 1 base from V and 6 bases from J; bases unmatched to any gene: 18. The CDR3 covers 19 residues. Germline loops: CDR1 SGHRS, CDR2 YFSETQ. The CDR3 DNA reads as TGCGCCAGCAGCTTGCCCGCACTCGACCCGACAGGGCTTTATGAAAAACTGTTTTTT. Amino acid sequence: CASSLPALDPTGLYEKLFF.

DNA for the CDR3: TGTGCCAGCAGCCGGGCAGGAGAGGGGGAGACCCAGTACTTC. Translation: CASSRAGEGETQYF. The rearrangement uses TRBV4-2 and TRBJ2-5; D is possibly TRBD1 or TRBD2 (5 bases each). Between the trimmed V and J ends, which lost 4 bases and 5 bases, there was a span of 14 bases. CDR3 length: 14 residues. The V gene's germline CDR1 is LGHNA and CDR2 YNFKEQ.

The gene calls are TRBV28 and TRBJ1-4; 10 bases agree with TRBD1. This CDR3 region has 17 residues. After removal of 3 bases from V and 4 bases from J, the junction contained 8 bases not matched to a gene. Germline values: CDR1 MDHEN, CDR2 SYDVKM. CDR3 loop: CASSFFRQGADNEKLFF. The DNA of the CDR3 is TGTGCCAGCAGTTTCTTTCGACAGGGGGCAGATAATGAAAAACTGTTTTTT. Using reference TRBV28 and TRBJ1-4 for the parts outside the CDR3, the full variable domain is DVKVTQSSRYLVKRTGEKVFLECVQDMDHENMFWYRQDPGLGLRLIYFSYDVKMKEKGDIPEGYSVSREKKERFSLILESASTNQTSMYLCASSFFRQGADNEKLFFGSGTQLSVL.

The table lists this clone with a count of one. This chain joins TRBV19 and TRBJ2-3, with 9 nucleotides matching TRBD2. Germline loops: CDR1 LNHDA, CDR2 SQIVND (reference sequence). The CDR3 covers 16 residues. V lost 1 base to trimming and J lost 4 bases; unmatched junction nucleotides: 6. CDR3 amino acids: CASSIAGSGSADTQYF. DNA for the CDR3: TGTGCCAGTAGTATAGCGGGTAGCGGGAGCGCAGATACGCAGTATTTT. Drawing the rest from reference TRBV19 and TRBJ2-3, the complete variable domain is DGGITQSPKYLFRKEGQNVTLSCEQNLNHDAMYWYRQDPGQGLRLIYYSQIVNDFQKGDIAEGYSVSREKKESFPLTVTSAQKNPTAFYLCASSIAGSGSADTQYFGPGTRLTVL.

V is TRBV9 and J is TRBJ1-3; D not resolved. The CDR3 has 12 amino acids. With 5 bases removed from V and 2 bases from J, the gap between germline ends came to 5 bases. CDR1 and CDR2 from the germline V gene are SGDLS and YYNGEE. CDR3 amino acids: CASSKPGNTIYF. As DNA, the CDR3 is TGTGCCAGCAGTAAGCCTGGAAACACCATATATTTT. Using reference TRBV9 and TRBJ1-3 for the parts outside the CDR3, the full variable domain is DSGVTQTPKHLITATGQRVTLRCSPRSGDLSVYWYQQSLDQGLQFLIQYYNGEERAKGNILERFSAQQFPDLHSELNLSSLELGDSALYFCASSKPGNTIYFGEGSWLTVV.

The gene calls are TRBV29-1 and TRBJ2-7; D uncertain. Trimming cost V 6 bases and J 1 base, with 16 bases left between them. Germline CDR1 is SQVTM and CDR2 is ANQGSEA. CDR3 size: 14 residues. CDR3 protein: CSVPIWTDSYEQYF. In DNA, the CDR3 is TGCAGCGTACCGATCTGGACCGATTCCTACGAGCAGTACTTC.

The chain uses TRBV27 and TRBJ2-5, with D tentatively TRBD2 (6 bases). This CDR3 contains 16 residues. V was pared by 1 base and J by 9 bases, with 21 bases between. Germline-derived CDR1 and CDR2 are MNHEY and SMNVEV (reference sequence). The CDR3: CASSLFTPGSEAAQYF. The CDR3 coding sequence is TGTGCCAGCAGTTTATTTACCCCCGGGAGTGAGGCGGCCCAGTACTTC.

V usage is TRBV5-5 and J usage is TRBJ2-6; 10 nucleotides align to TRBD1. The CDR3 covers 16 residues. With V trimmed by 4 bases and J by 4 bases, 5 bases remained unmatched. From germline, CDR1 is SGHKS and CDR2 YYEKEE (reference sequence). CDR3 in amino acids: CASSGGQGSGANVLTF. CDR3 bases: TGTGCCAGCAGCGGGGGACAGGGGAGCGGGGCCAACGTCCTGACTTTC.

The CDR3 sequence is CASTSWGNSNQPQHF. In nucleotides, the CDR3 is TGTGCCAGCACCTCTTGGGGGAATAGCAATCAGCCCCAGCATTTT. The V gene is TRBV7-9, the J gene TRBJ1-5; tentatively, D is TRBD1 (5 bases). This CDR3 is 15 amino acids long. The germline CDR1 and CDR2 sequences are SEHNR and FQNEAQ (reference sequence). The V and J ends lost 7 bases and 0 bases respectively, with 13 bases between them.

The gene calls are TRBV19 and TRBJ1-2; D uncertain. There are 11 residues in the CDR3. Germline V gene data show CDR1 as LNHDA and CDR2 as SQIVND (reference sequence). Trimming pared 6 bases from V and 4 bases from J, leaving 6 bases between. For the CDR3, the DNA is TGTGCCAGTAGCAATCCCTATGGCTACACCTTC. Its protein is CASSNPYGYTF.

The chain joins TRBV7-8 to TRBJ2-5, with a possible D match to TRBD1 (5 bases). Trimming took off 10 bases at V and 4 bases at J, with 22 bases between the two ends. The CDR3 consists of 15 residues. The germline CDR1 and CDR2 sequences are SGHVS and FQNEAQ. CDR3 DNA sequence: TGTGCCACCAACTCCGGCAGGGTCCCGCGAGAGACCCAGTACTTC. It translates to CATNSGRVPRETQYF.

The chain uses TRBV7-2 and TRBJ1-2, with D uncertain. CDR3 length equals 14 residues. V lost 6 bases, J lost 4 bases, and 15 bases lay in between. Germline-derived CDR1 and CDR2 are SGHTA and FQGNSA. The CDR3 DNA reads TGTGCCAGCAGATCACGGGAGGGTAGCTATGGCTACACCTTC. Residues: CASRSREGSYGYTF.

This clone was seen a single time. V is TRBV7-9 and J is TRBJ2-1; possible D gene TRBD1, 6 bases. The CDR3 spans 13 residues. Germline loops: CDR1 SEHNR, CDR2 FQNEAQ (reference sequence). Trimming took off 7 bases at V and 3 bases at J, with 10 bases between the two ends. CDR3 DNA: TGTGCCAGCAAGGACAGAAGCTACAATGAGCAGTTCTTC. This sequence encodes CASKDRSYNEQFF.